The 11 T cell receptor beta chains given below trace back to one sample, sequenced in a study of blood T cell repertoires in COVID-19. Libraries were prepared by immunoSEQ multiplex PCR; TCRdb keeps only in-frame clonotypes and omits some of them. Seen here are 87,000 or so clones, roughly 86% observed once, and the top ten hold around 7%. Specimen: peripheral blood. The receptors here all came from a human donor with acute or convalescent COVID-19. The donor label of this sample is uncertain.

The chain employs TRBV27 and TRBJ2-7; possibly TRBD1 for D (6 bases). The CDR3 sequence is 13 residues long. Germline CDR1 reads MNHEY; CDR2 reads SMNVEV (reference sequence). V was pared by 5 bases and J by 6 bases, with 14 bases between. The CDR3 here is CASSLRTQGEQYF. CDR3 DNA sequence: TGTGCCAGCAGTCTCAGGACACAGGGCGAGCAGTACTTC.

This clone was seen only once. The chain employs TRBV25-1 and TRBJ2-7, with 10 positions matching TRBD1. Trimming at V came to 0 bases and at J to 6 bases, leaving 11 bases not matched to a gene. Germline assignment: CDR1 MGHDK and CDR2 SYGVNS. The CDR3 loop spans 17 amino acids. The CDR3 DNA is TGTGCCAGCAGTGAATATCCCCGGACAGGGGGGGGCGGCGAGCAGTACTTC. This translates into CASSEYPRTGGGGEQYF.

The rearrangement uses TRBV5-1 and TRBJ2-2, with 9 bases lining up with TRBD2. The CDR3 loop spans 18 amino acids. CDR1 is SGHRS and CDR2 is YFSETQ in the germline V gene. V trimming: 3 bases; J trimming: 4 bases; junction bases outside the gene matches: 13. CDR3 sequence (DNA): TGCGCCAGCAGCTCCCGGGTTTTAGCGGGGGCCCCCACCGGGGAGCTGTTTTTT. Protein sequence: CASSSRVLAGAPTGELFF.

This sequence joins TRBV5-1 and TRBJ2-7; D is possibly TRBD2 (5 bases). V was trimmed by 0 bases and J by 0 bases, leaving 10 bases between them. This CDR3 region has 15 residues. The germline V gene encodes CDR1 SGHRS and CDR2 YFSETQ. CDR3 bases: TGCGCCAGCAGCTTGGTCACGGGGAGCTCCTACGAGCAGTACTTC. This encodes CASSLVTGSSYEQYF.

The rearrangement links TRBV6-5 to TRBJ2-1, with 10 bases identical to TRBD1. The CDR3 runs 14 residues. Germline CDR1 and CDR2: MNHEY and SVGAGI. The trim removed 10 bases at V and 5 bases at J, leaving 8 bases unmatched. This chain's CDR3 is CATIRTGGNNEQFF. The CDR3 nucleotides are TGTGCCACGATAAGGACAGGGGGGAACAATGAGCAGTTCTTC.

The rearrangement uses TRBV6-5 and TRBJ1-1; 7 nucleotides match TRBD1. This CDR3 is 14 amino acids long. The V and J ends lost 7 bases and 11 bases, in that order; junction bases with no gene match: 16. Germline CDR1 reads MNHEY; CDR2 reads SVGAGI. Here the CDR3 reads CASTKEGGLLEAFF. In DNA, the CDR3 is TGTGCCAGCACCAAAGAAGGGGGCCTACTTGAGGCTTTCTTT.

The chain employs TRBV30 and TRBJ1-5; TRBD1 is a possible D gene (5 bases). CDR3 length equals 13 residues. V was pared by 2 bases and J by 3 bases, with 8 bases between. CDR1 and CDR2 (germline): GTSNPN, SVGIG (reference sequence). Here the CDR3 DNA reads TGTGCCTGGAGTCGACAGAACAATCAGCCCCAGCATTTT. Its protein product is CAWSRQNNQPQHF.

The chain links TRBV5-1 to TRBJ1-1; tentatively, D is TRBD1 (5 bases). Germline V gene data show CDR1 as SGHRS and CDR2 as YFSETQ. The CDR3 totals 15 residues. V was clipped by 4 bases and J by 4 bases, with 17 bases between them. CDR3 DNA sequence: TGCGCCAGCAGCCCGGCGGGCAGGGAGGGCACTGAAGCTTTCTTT. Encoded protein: CASSPAGREGTEAFF.

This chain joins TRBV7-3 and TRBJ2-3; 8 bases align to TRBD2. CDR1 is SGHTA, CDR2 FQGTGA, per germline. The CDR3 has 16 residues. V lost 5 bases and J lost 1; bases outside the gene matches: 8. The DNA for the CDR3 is TGTGCCAGCAGCACCCGGGGGGGCGGGGGCACAGATACGCAGTATTTT. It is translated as CASSTRGGGGTDTQYF.

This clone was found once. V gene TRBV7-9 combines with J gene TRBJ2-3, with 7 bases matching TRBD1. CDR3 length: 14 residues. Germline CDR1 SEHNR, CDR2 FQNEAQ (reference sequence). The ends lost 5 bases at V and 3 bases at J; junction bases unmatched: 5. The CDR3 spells CASSPGQLTDTQYF. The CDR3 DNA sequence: TGTGCCAGCAGCCCGGGACAGCTTACAGATACGCAGTATTTT.

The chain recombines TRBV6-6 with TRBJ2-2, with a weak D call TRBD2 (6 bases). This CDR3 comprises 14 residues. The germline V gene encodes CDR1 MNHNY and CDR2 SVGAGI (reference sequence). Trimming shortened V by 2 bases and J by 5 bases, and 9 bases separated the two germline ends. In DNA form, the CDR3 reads TGTGCCAGCAGTTACAGGAGGGAAACCGGGGAGCTGTTTTTT. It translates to CASSYRRETGELFF.